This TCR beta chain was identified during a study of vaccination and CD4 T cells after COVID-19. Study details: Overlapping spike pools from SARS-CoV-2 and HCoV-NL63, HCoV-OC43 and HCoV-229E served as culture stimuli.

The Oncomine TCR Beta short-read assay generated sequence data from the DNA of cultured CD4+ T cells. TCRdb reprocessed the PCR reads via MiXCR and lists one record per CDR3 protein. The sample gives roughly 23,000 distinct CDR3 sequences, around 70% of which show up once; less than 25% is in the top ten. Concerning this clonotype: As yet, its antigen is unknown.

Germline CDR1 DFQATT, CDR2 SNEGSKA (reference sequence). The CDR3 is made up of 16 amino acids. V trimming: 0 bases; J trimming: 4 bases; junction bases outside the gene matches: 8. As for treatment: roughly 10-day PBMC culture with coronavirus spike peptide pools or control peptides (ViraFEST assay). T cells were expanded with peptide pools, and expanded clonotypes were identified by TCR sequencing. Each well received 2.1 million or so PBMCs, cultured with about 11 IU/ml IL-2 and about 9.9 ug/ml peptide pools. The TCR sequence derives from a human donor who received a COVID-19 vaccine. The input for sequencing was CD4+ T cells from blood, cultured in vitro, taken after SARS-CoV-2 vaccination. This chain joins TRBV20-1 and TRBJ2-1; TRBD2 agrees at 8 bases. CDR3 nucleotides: TGCAGTGCTAGAGATCCGGGACTAGGGGGGTACAATGAGCAGTTCTTC. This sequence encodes CSARDPGLGGYNEQFF.